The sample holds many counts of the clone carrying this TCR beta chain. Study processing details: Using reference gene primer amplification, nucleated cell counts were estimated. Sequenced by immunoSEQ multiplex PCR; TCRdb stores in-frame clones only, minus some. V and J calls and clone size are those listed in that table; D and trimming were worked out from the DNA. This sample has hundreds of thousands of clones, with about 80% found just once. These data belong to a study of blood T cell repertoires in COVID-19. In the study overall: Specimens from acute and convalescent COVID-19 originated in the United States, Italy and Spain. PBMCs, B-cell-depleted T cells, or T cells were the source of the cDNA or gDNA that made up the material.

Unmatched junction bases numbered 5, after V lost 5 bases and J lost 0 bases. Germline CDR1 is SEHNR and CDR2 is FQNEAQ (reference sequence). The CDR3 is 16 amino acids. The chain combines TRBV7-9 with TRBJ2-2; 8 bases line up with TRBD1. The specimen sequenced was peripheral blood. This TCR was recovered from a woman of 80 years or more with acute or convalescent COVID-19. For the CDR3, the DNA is TGTGCCAGCAGCAAATCGACAGGGGCGAACACCGGGGAGCTGTTTTTT. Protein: CASSKSTGANTGELFF.